Presented here are 11 T cell receptor beta chains from one specimen sequenced in a study of OX40 agonist ivuxolimab in advanced cancers. The repertoire was sequenced with immunoSEQ multiplex PCR; TCRdb's copy has only in-frame clones and lacks some. The data contain 55,000 to 95,000 clones, around 88% of them singletons. Material: CD4+ or CD8+ T cells sorted from blood, obtained in a trial of the OX40 agonist ivuxolimab. These receptors came from an adult with an advanced solid tumor such as melanoma, head and neck, liver or kidney cancer.

This clone was detected a few times. This chain connects TRBV11-3 to TRBJ2-1; maybe TRBD2 (6 bases). This CDR3 is built from 13 residues. Germline CDR1 reads SGHNT; CDR2 reads YENEEA. Trimming left V 8 bases short and J 7 bases short, with 15 bases between. This CDR3 reads CASGGGGGNEQFF. CDR3 nucleotide sequence: TGTGCCAGCGGTGGGGGAGGAGGGAATGAGCAGTTCTTC.

The chain employs TRBV5-1 and TRBJ2-1; 9 bases agree with TRBD2. CDR1 and CDR2 (germline): SGHRS, YFSETQ. This CDR3 spans 12 amino acids. The V and J ends lost 4 bases and 9 bases, in that order; junction bases with no gene match: 2. CDR3 protein: CASSVLAGEQFF. The CDR3 coding sequence is TGCGCCAGCAGCGTACTAGCGGGTGAGCAGTTCTTC.

This chain connects TRBV7-4 to TRBJ2-2; D possibly corresponds to TRBD1 (6 bases). This CDR3 region has 15 residues. From germline, CDR1 is SGHVT and CDR2 SQSDAQ. V shed 1 base and J shed 3 bases, with 9 bases lying between them. The CDR3 reads CASSLGGLDTGELFF. The CDR3 DNA follows: TGTGCCAGCAGCTTAGGGGGGCTTGACACCGGGGAGCTGTTTTTT.

The rearrangement links TRBV25-1 to TRBJ2-7, with TRBD1 matching 11 bases. The CDR3 contains 15 residues. CDR1 is MGHDK, CDR2 SYGVNS, per germline. Trimming took 4 bases from V and 9 from J; bases not matched to a gene: 11. CDR3 DNA sequence: TGTGCCAGCAGTGGGGACAGGGGGGCGAAACAAGGGCAGTACTTC. Residues: CASSGDRGAKQGQYF.

On this clone: A read error is likely, as this CDR3 ends without the conserved phenylalanine or tryptophan. The limits of the CDR3 on the DNA are not certain, so only TCRdb's listed CDR3 is given. This chain's CDR3 is CASSLRTSGSPI. The rearrangement joins TRBV27 to TRBJ2-7; the table's D call, TRBD2, was not checked against the DNA. The CDR3 has 12 amino acids, counting both end residues. Germline V lookup: CDR1 MNHEY, CDR2 SMNVEV (reference sequence).

This chain links TRBV5-1 with TRBJ1-3, with a weak D call TRBD1 (5 bases). CDR1 is SGHRS and CDR2 is YFSETQ in the germline V gene. Trimming stripped 0 bases from V and 0 bases from J, with 10 bases between. This CDR3 has 16 residues. The CDR3 sequence: CASSLGQTYSGNTIYF. The CDR3 DNA follows: TGCGCCAGCAGCTTGGGACAGACCTACTCTGGAAACACCATATATTTT. Looking up the rest from reference TRBV5-1 and TRBJ1-3 gives the full variable domain: KAGVTQTPRYLIKTRGQQVTLSCSPISGHRSVSWYQQTPGQGLQFLFEYFSETQRNKGNFPGRFSGRQFSNSRSEMNVSTLELGDSALYLCASSLGQTYSGNTIYFGEGSWLTVV.

The chain recombines TRBV10-2 with TRBJ1-2; no reliable D call. The CDR3 is 11 residues long. V lost 3 bases and J lost 7, with 6 bases in between. CDR1 is WSHSY and CDR2 is SAAADI in the germline V gene. This chain's CDR3 is CASSEVFGYTF. CDR3 nucleotides: TGCGCCAGCAGTGAAGTTTTTGGCTACACCTTC.

The rearrangement links TRBV27 to TRBJ2-7; possibly TRBD1 for D (6 bases). The CDR3 is 13 residues long. Germline CDR1 reads MNHEY; CDR2 reads SMNVEV (reference sequence). Trimming pared 1 base from V and 2 bases from J, leaving 6 bases between. CDR3 nucleotides: TGTGCCAGCAGTTTATACAGGGCCTACGAGCAGTACTTC. It specifies CASSLYRAYEQYF.

This chain links TRBV25-1 with TRBJ1-1; no clear D. Germline V lookup: CDR1 MGHDK, CDR2 SYGVNS. The CDR3 runs 13 residues. Trimming took 3 bases from V and 4 from J, leaving 9 bases between them. The CDR3 DNA is TGTGCCAGCAGTGATCCCGGCCGCACTGAAGCTTTCTTT. It encodes CASSDPGRTEAFF. The full variable domain, rest sourced from reference TRBV25-1 and TRBJ1-1, is EADIYQTPRYLVIGTGKKITLECSQTMGHDKMYWYQQDPGMELHLIHYSYGVNSTEKGDLSSESTVSRIRTEHFPLTLESARPSHTSQYLCASSDPGRTEAFFGQGTRLTVV.

This clone showed up just once. V is TRBV29-1 and J is TRBJ2-1; D is possibly TRBD2 (5 bases). Germline V gives CDR1 SQVTM, CDR2 ANQGSEA. CDR3 length: 14 residues. Trimming removed 3 bases at V and 0 bases at J, with 9 bases between. The CDR3 loop reads CSVEAAGSYNEQFF. CDR3 DNA: TGCAGCGTTGAGGCGGCGGGCTCCTACAATGAGCAGTTCTTC.

In DNA form, the CDR3 reads TGTGCCAGCACCCTGGGGGCAGGGGGGGTAGGGGCCAACGTCCTGACTTTC. It specifies CASTLGAGGVGANVLTF. The chain uses TRBV5-4 and TRBJ2-6, with D perhaps being TRBD1 or TRBD2 (7 bases each). Germline lookup yields CDR1 SGHNT and CDR2 YYREEE (reference sequence). Trimming left V 6 bases short and J 4 bases short, with 20 bases between. This CDR3 contains 17 residues. Drawing the rest from reference TRBV5-4 and TRBJ2-6, the complete variable domain is ETGVTQSPTHLIKTRGQQVTLRCSSQSGHNTVSWYQQALGQGPQFIFQYYREEENGRGNFPPRFSGLQFPNYSSELNVNALELDDSALYLCASTLGAGGVGANVLTFGAGSRLTVL.